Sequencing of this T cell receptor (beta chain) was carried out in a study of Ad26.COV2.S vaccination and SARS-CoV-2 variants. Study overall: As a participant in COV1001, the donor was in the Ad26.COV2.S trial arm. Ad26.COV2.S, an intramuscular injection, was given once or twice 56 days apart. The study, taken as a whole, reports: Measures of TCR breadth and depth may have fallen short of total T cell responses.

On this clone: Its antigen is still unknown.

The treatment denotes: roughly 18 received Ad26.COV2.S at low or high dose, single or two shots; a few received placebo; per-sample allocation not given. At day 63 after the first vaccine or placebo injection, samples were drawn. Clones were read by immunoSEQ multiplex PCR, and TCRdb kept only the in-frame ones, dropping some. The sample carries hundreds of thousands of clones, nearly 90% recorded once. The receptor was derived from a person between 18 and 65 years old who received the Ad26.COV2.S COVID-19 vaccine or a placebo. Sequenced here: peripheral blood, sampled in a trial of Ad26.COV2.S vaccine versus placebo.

The CDR3 sequence: CASSLLSRETQYF. In DNA form, the CDR3 reads TGTGCCAGCAGCTTATTATCGCGGGAGACCCAGTACTTC. The rearrangement joins TRBV7-2 to TRBJ2-5; D not certain. Trimming shortened V by 2 bases and J by 5 bases, and 9 bases separated the two germline ends. CDR1 and CDR2 (germline): SGHTA, FQGNSA. The CDR3 length is 13 residues.